This T cell receptor (beta chain) was observed in a study of OX40 agonist ivuxolimab in advanced cancers. Study at large: Enrollees could have had prior anti-PD-1, anti-PD-L1 or anti-CTLA-4 therapy, which about 40% had received.

The CDR3 runs 13 residues. The V gene's germline CDR1 is SGHVS and CDR2 FQNEAQ. Trimming stripped 4 bases from V and 1 base from J, with 7 bases between. This clone was seen only once. Its antigen is as yet unknown. Broader study findings: The authors did not determine the antigen specificity of the expanded peripheral T cells.

Systemic immunosuppression or a history of autoimmune disease excluded patients. The protocol was immunoSEQ multiplex PCR, while the TCRdb copy is restricted to in-frame clones and leaves out a portion. The profile shows some 66,000 clones, less than 85% of them singletons. Sequencing used CD4+ or CD8+ T cells sorted from blood, obtained in a trial of the OX40 agonist ivuxolimab. The chain employs TRBV7-8 and TRBJ1-1; D not certain. The TCR sequence derives from an adult with an advanced solid tumor such as melanoma, head and neck, liver or kidney cancer. CDR3 bases: TGTGCCAGCAGCTCCCAAGAGAACACTGAAGCTTTCTTT. Amino acids: CASSSQENTEAFF.